The 28 T cell receptor beta chains below were found in one sample sequenced in a study of T cell repertoires in cytomegalovirus infection. TCRdb processed the reads anew with MiXCR; each CDR3 protein has one entry. The top ten clones hold approximately 26% of a sample with about 180,000 distinct CDR3 sequences, approximately 18% of them seen once. The sequencing sample was made of CD8+ T cells from PBMCs. These receptors originate from a human donor in good health (CMV status not recorded). Some clones in this sample may be carry-over from other donors' samples.

This clonotype was seen only a few times. This sequence joins TRBV27 and TRBJ2-1; no clear D. The V end was cut by 6 bases, the J end by 0 bases, with 9 bases between. Germline V lookup: CDR1 MNHEY, CDR2 SMNVEV (reference sequence). The CDR3 contains 14 residues. The CDR3 is CASSNSGSYNEQFF. For the CDR3, the DNA is TGTGCCAGCAGCAACTCAGGCTCCTACAATGAGCAGTTCTTC.

The CDR3 loop is CSVEDRGTGFIVYGYTF. CDR3 in DNA: TGCAGCGTTGAAGATCGCGGGACAGGGTTTATAGTCTATGGCTACACCTTC. The V call is TRBV29-1, the J call TRBJ1-2; TRBD1 aligns across 9 bases. With V trimmed by 0 bases and J by 4 bases, 12 bases remained unmatched. The germline CDR1 and CDR2 sequences are SQVTM and ANQGSEA. This CDR3 is 17 amino acids long.

This clonotype was picked up one time. The chain combines TRBV28 with TRBJ2-7; the match to TRBD2 covers 8 bases. This CDR3 is 16 amino acids long. The junction had 9 bases not matched to a gene; V was cut back by 3 bases and J by 2 bases. Germline V CDR1 and CDR2: MDHEN, SYDVKM. The CDR3 region has the DNA TGTGCCAGCAGTTTTGAACGGGGGGGGTTTACCTACGAGCAGTACTTC. It codes for CASSFERGGFTYEQYF.

This rearrangement joins TRBV7-6 to TRBJ1-1; D is perhaps TRBD1 (6 bases). Trimming took off 3 bases at V and 4 bases at J, with 12 bases between the two ends. Germline V CDR1 and CDR2: SGHVS, FNYEAQ. The length of the CDR3 is 14 residues. CDR3 loop: CASSLVEGGTEAFF. CDR3 in DNA: TGTGCCAGCAGCTTGGTCGAAGGGGGCACTGAAGCTTTCTTT.

The chain carries TRBV7-8 and TRBJ2-5, with no clear D. Germline V gene lookup returns CDR1 SGHVS and CDR2 FQNEAQ. The CDR3 covers 15 residues. V was shortened by 2 bases and J by 1 base, with 11 bases between the two germline ends. The CDR3 nucleotides are TGTGCCAGCAGCTTAAGGGCTACAGCCCAAGAGACCCAGTACTTC. This codes for CASSLRATAQETQYF.

The chain employs TRBV7-6 and TRBJ1-1; D gene uncertain. The V gene lost 5 bases and the J gene lost 0 bases, with 10 bases spanning the gap. The CDR3 sequence is 14 residues long. Germline V gene sequence: CDR1 SGHVS, CDR2 FNYEAQ. The CDR3 nucleotides read TGTGCCAGCAGCGACCCCCGACTGAACACTGAAGCTTTCTTT. Its protein is CASSDPRLNTEAFF.

This clonotype was seen only a few times. The chain uses TRBV10-2 and TRBJ1-2, with 8 bases that match TRBD1. V was pared by 6 bases and J by 10 bases, with 4 bases of the junction left unmatched. Germline CDR1 is WSHSY and CDR2 is SAAADI. This CDR3 region has 11 residues. The CDR3 sequence: CASRQGEAYTF. The CDR3 nucleotides read TGCGCCAGCAGACAGGGGGAGGCCTACACCTTC.

This clonotype appeared a few times. V is TRBV29-1 and J is TRBJ2-2, with D hard to call. The germline V gene has CDR1 SQVTM and CDR2 ANQGSEA. V lost 3 bases and J lost 6, with 14 bases in between. The CDR3 extends over 14 amino acids. The CDR3: CSVEGKKASGELFF. CDR3 bases: TGCAGCGTTGAGGGGAAGAAAGCGTCCGGGGAGCTGTTTTTT.

This clonotype was found a few times. The chain joins TRBV10-3 to TRBJ1-1; D is perhaps TRBD1 (6 bases). The germline V and J ends were trimmed by 11 bases and 4 bases, with 14 bases remaining between them. This CDR3 has 12 amino acids. Germline V CDR1 and CDR2: ENHRY, SYGVKD. As DNA, the CDR3 is TGTGCCGCTCGGGGGGGCGGCACTGAAGCTTTCTTT. It translates to CAARGGGTEAFF.

This clonotype turned up a few times. The V gene is TRBV5-6, the J gene TRBJ1-1, with a weak D call TRBD1 (5 bases). The CDR3 is 14 residues long. The germline V gene has CDR1 SGHDT and CDR2 YYEEEE. The V end lost 0 bases, the J end lost 11 bases, and 17 bases lay between the germline ends. CDR3 DNA sequence: TGTGCCAGCAGCTTGGCAACCCAGGGAGAACCGGCTTTCTTT. Translating gives CASSLATQGEPAFF. The variable domain in full, with the rest retrieved from reference TRBV5-6 and TRBJ1-1, is DAGVTQSPTHLIKTRGQQVTLRCSPKSGHDTVSWYQQALGQGPQFIFQYYEEEERQRGNFPDRFSGHQFPNYSSELNVNALLLGDSALYLCASSLATQGEPAFFGQGTRLTVV.

The gene calls are TRBV20-1 and TRBJ1-2, with D unresolved. The germline V gene encodes CDR1 DFQATT and CDR2 SNEGSKA (reference sequence). The CDR3 contains 15 residues. V lost 0 bases, J lost 4 bases, and 15 bases lay in between. CDR3 in DNA: TGCAGTGCTAGAGATAGTATACAGCCGCTCTATGGCTACACCTTC. This gives the protein CSARDSIQPLYGYTF.

Only a few counts were recorded for this clonotype. CDR3 loop: CASSRSRGNQPQHF. The CDR3 DNA reads TGTGCCAGCAGTCGCTCCCGGGGCAATCAGCCCCAGCATTTT. V usage is TRBV6-2 or TRBV6-3 and J usage is TRBJ1-5; D call uncertain. Germline-derived CDR1 and CDR2 are MNHEY and SVGEGT. The V end lost 5 bases, the J end lost 2 bases, and 10 bases lay between the germline ends. CDR3 size: 14 residues.

CDR3 loop: CASSLGTPRDLEQFF. CDR3 DNA: TGTGCCAGCAGCTTAGGGACTCCAAGGGACCTTGAGCAGTTCTTC. The chain recombines TRBV7-9 with TRBJ2-1, with D possibly being TRBD1 or TRBD2 (5 bases each). The CDR3 has 15 amino acids. CDR1 and CDR2 from the germline V gene are SEHNR and FQNEAQ (reference sequence). Trimming pared 1 base from V and 9 bases from J, leaving 16 bases between.

There are a few counts of this clonotype. This chain links TRBV20-1 with TRBJ1-2; D gene ambiguous. This CDR3 has 16 amino acids. V was shortened by 0 bases and J by 6 bases, with 20 bases between the two germline ends. From germline, CDR1 is DFQATT and CDR2 SNEGSKA (reference sequence). CDR3 protein: CSARDLIHPVQHGYTF. The CDR3 region has the DNA TGCAGTGCTAGAGATTTGATTCACCCCGTTCAGCATGGCTACACCTTC.

This clonotype was picked up one time. This CDR3 is CASSVSGGDLYEQYF. The DNA for the CDR3 is TGTGCCAGCAGCGTAAGCGGGGGGGACCTCTACGAGCAGTACTTC. The chain couples TRBV9 to TRBJ2-7; 10 bases line up with TRBD2. J was trimmed by 3 bases and V by 1 base; bases with no gene match: 4. The CDR3 contains 15 residues. Germline V gene lookup returns CDR1 SGDLS and CDR2 YYNGEE. The whole variable domain, filled in from reference TRBV9 and TRBJ2-7, reads DSGVTQTPKHLITATGQRVTLRCSPRSGDLSVYWYQQSLDQGLQFLIQYYNGEERAKGNILERFSAQQFPDLHSELNLSSLELGDSALYFCASSVSGGDLYEQYFGPGTRLTVT.

This clonotype occurred a few times. This chain joins TRBV18 and TRBJ2-7; 9 nucleotides line up with TRBD1. CDR3 length equals 13 residues. Germline-derived CDR1 and CDR2 are KGHSH and LQKENI. Losses at the gene ends were 6 bases for V and 5 bases for J; bases not matched to a gene: 5. The CDR3 sequence: CASSHRDRDEQYF. The CDR3 DNA is TGTGCCAGCTCTCACCGGGACAGGGACGAGCAGTACTTC.

This clonotype was observed a few times. The chain is built from TRBV20-1 and TRBJ2-7, with D tentatively TRBD1 or TRBD2 (5 bases each). Trimming shortened V by 3 bases and J by 1 base, and 16 bases separated the two germline ends. The germline gives CDR1 DFQATT, CDR2 SNEGSKA (reference sequence). The CDR3 is made up of 15 amino acids. CDR3 residues: CSASSPGALSYEQYF. As DNA, the CDR3 is TGCAGTGCTAGTTCCCCCGGGGCCCTGTCCTACGAGCAGTACTTC.

This clonotype was counted at least ten times. The rearrangement links TRBV7-2 to TRBJ2-7, with D perhaps TRBD1 (6 bases). V lost 5 bases, J lost 0 bases, and 14 bases lay in between. CDR3 length equals 15 residues. Germline values: CDR1 SGHTA, CDR2 FQGNSA. CDR3 coding DNA: TGTGCCAGCAGCCTCCTCGGGACATCCTCCTACGAGCAGTACTTC. It specifies CASSLLGTSSYEQYF. Full variable domain (missing parts from reference TRBV7-2 and TRBJ2-7): GAGVSQSPSNKVTEKGKDVELRCDPISGHTALYWYRQSLGQGLEFLIYFQGNSAPDKSGLPSDRFSAERTGGSVSTLTIQRTQQEDSAVYLCASSLLGTSSYEQYFGPGTRLTVT.

The chain uses TRBV6-5 and TRBJ1-2; D might be TRBD1 (5 bases). Germline CDR1 MNHEY, CDR2 SVGAGI. Trimming stripped 4 bases from V and 2 bases from J, with 11 bases between. The CDR3 totals 14 residues. CDR3 sequence (DNA): TGTGCCAGCAGTTGGCAGGGTCCCAACTATGGCTACACCTTC. Translating it yields CASSWQGPNYGYTF.

The rearrangement joins TRBV7-2 to TRBJ1-1; maybe TRBD1 (5 bases). The CDR3 is made up of 13 amino acids. CDR1 and CDR2 (germline): SGHTA, FQGNSA. V lost 4 bases to trimming and J lost 8 bases, with 14 bases between them. As DNA, the CDR3 is TGTGCCAGCAGCTGGGACTGGGGACGGGAAGCTTTCTTT. Translating gives CASSWDWGREAFF.

The chain links TRBV6-2 or TRBV6-3 to TRBJ2-5; no reliable D call. The germline V and J ends were trimmed by 5 bases and 0 bases, with 10 bases remaining between them. This CDR3 comprises 14 residues. CDR1 and CDR2 (germline): MNHEY, SVGEGT. CDR3 DNA: TGTGCCAGCAGTCAGACCGGAAACCAAGAGACCCAGTACTTC. This encodes CASSQTGNQETQYF.

The chain joins TRBV9 to TRBJ2-1; 8 bases agree with TRBD2. Losses at the gene ends were 2 bases for V and 8 bases for J; bases not matched to a gene: 9. Germline lookup yields CDR1 SGDLS and CDR2 YYNGEE. The CDR3 length is 15 residues. This CDR3 reads CASSVSGVPVDEQFF. The CDR3 DNA reads as TGTGCCAGCAGCGTTAGCGGGGTTCCTGTGGATGAGCAGTTCTTC.

There are a few counts of this clonotype. The rearrangement joins TRBV7-6 to TRBJ2-7; D gene uncertain. V was cut by 1 base and J by 0 bases, with 13 bases left in between. Germline CDR1 is SGHVS and CDR2 is FNYEAQ. The CDR3 consists of 16 residues. CDR3 coding DNA: TGTGCCAGCAGCTTAGGAGACTGGACCTACTCCTACGAGCAGTACTTC. This encodes CASSLGDWTYSYEQYF.

This chain joins TRBV7-6 and TRBJ2-7; D not certain. V lost 5 bases, J lost 0 bases, and 17 bases lay in between. The CDR3 contains 16 residues. CDR1 and CDR2 (germline): SGHVS, FNYEAQ. The CDR3 coding sequence is TGTGCCAGCAGCAAAGAATCGGTGATATACTCCTACGAGCAGTACTTC. Translating gives CASSKESVIYSYEQYF.

Only a few counts were recorded for this clonotype. The V and J genes are TRBV7-9 and TRBJ1-4; D uncertain. CDR3 length: 12 residues. Germline V lookup: CDR1 SEHNR, CDR2 FQNEAQ (reference sequence). V was trimmed by 6 bases and J by 7 bases, leaving 9 bases between them. As DNA, the CDR3 is TGTGCCAGCAGTTTCCTCTCTGAAAAACTGTTTTTT. Residues: CASSFLSEKLFF.

This clonotype showed up many times. The chain recombines TRBV28 with TRBJ2-1; perhaps TRBD1 as D (6 bases). The V gene lost 3 bases and the J gene lost 4 bases, with 13 bases spanning the gap. The CDR3 covers 15 residues. Germline V gives CDR1 MDHEN, CDR2 SYDVKM. Written as DNA, the CDR3 is TGTGCCAGCAGTTTCTTGGCAGGGGAATACAATGAGCAGTTCTTC. This encodes CASSFLAGEYNEQFF.

This chain links TRBV6-6 with TRBJ1-2; D unclear. This CDR3 has 14 residues. Trimming cost V 4 bases and J 8 bases, with 17 bases left between them. Looked up from germline, CDR1 is MNHNY and CDR2 is SVGAGI (reference sequence). The CDR3 coding sequence is TGTGCCAGCAGTTCACTCCTTCCCCTAGGAGGCTACACCTTC. Encoded protein: CASSSLLPLGGYTF.

Ten or more counts support this clonotype. The CDR3 sequence: CASSLLEGIGEKLFF. CDR3 bases: TGTGCCAGCAGCTTACTTGAGGGCATCGGCGAAAAACTGTTTTTT. The V call is TRBV7-9, the J call TRBJ1-4; D is uncertain. CDR3 length equals 15 residues. The V and J ends lost 2 bases and 8 bases respectively, with 15 bases between them. Germline-derived CDR1 and CDR2 are SEHNR and FQNEAQ (reference sequence).